This T cell receptor (beta chain) was observed in a study of cytomegalovirus exposure and HLA in healthy donors. Study-level results: Within the 120 or so validation repertoires, first-cohort TCR clusters tended to co-occur, according to a later analysis. The authors listed 164 TCR beta chains as cytomegalovirus-associated. TCR sequences were mostly rare, though some public TCRs occurred in many donors. Confirmation in vitro established that a few CMV-associated chains were specific for CMV antigens.

About this clone itself: Its antigen is currently unknown.

TCRdb's table, derived via immunoSEQ multiplex PCR, lists solely in-frame clones and lacks some. The sample carries tens of thousands of clones, 84% recorded once. This CDR3 has 16 amino acids. CDR1 is LGHNA, CDR2 YNFKEQ, per germline. The V and J ends lost 0 bases and 2 bases respectively, with 11 bases between them. The chain carries TRBV4-2 and TRBJ2-1, with a weak D call TRBD2 (7 bases). Sequencing used PBMCs. The clonotype originates from a woman under 30 in good health and CMV-seropositive. The CDR3, as DNA: TGTGCCAGCAGCCAAGATGGGGGGGGCCCCTACAATGAGCAGTTCTTC. Residues: CASSQDGGGPYNEQFF.